These 32 T cell receptor beta chains originate from one sample sequenced in a study of blood T cell repertoires in COVID-19. The data were produced by immunoSEQ multiplex PCR, yet TCRdb's version contains in-frame clones alone and is incomplete. This table has about 260,000 clones, 75% to 90% appearing once. The material sequenced was peripheral blood. All receptors come from a woman between 35 and 50 years old with acute or convalescent COVID-19.

This chain connects TRBV30 to TRBJ1-3, with 8 bases that match TRBD1. The CDR3 loop spans 17 amino acids. The germline V gene encodes CDR1 GTSNPN and CDR2 SVGIG (reference sequence). The ends lost 0 bases at V and 2 bases at J; junction bases unmatched: 9. The CDR3 DNA sequence: TGTGCCTGGAGTGTAGGAAGCAGGGGGCTCACTGGAAACACCATATATTTT. It codes for CAWSVGSRGLTGNTIYF.

This chain joins TRBV28 and TRBJ2-2; 9 positions agree with TRBD1. J was trimmed by 5 bases and V by 6 bases; bases with no gene match: 4. The CDR3 sequence is 14 residues long. The germline V gene has CDR1 MDHEN and CDR2 SYDVKM. CDR3 amino acids: CASRPGTGTGELFF. As DNA, the CDR3 is TGTGCCAGCAGGCCCGGGACAGGGACCGGGGAGCTGTTTTTT.

The rearrangement links TRBV10-2 to TRBJ1-4, with TRBD1 matching 8 bases. With V trimmed by 6 bases and J by 5 bases, 2 bases remained unmatched. Looked up from germline, CDR1 is WSHSY and CDR2 is SAAADI. This CDR3 comprises 13 residues. The CDR3: CASRNRGNEKLFF. The CDR3 DNA follows: TGCGCCAGCAGGAACAGGGGGAATGAAAAACTGTTTTTT.

This clone was seen just once. The V call is TRBV2, the J call TRBJ2-2, with TRBD2 matching over 7 bases. The germline V gene has CDR1 SNHLY and CDR2 FYNNEI. The V segment lost 6 bases and the J segment 4 bases; nucleotides outside the gene matches: 5. This CDR3 is 14 amino acids long. CDR3 amino acids: CASRSGVSTGELFF. Here the CDR3 DNA reads TGTGCCAGCAGAAGCGGGGTTAGCACCGGGGAGCTGTTTTTT.

The CDR3 nucleotides read TGTGCCAGCAGCCAAGGCACAGGGTTGGGCTCCTACGAGCAGTACGTC. This translates into CASSQGTGLGSYEQYV. The chain carries TRBV14 and TRBJ2-7; a weak D match, TRBD1 (6 bases). The CDR3 loop spans 16 amino acids. Germline CDR1 SGHDN, CDR2 FVKESK. Trimming removed 1 base at V and 0 bases at J, with 13 bases between.

This chain joins TRBV18 and TRBJ1-3; no reliable D call. CDR3 length: 15 residues. Trimming stripped 3 bases from V and 0 bases from J, with 9 bases between. Germline V gene sequence: CDR1 KGHSH, CDR2 LQKENI. The CDR3: CASSPNLSSGNTIYF. The CDR3 region has the DNA TGTGCCAGCTCACCGAACTTATCCTCTGGAAACACCATATATTTT.

The rearrangement links TRBV7-9 to TRBJ1-6, with 8 bases lining up with TRBD1. There are 14 residues in the CDR3. V lost 6 bases and J lost 9; bases outside the gene matches: 7. The germline gives CDR1 SEHNR, CDR2 FQNEAQ (reference sequence). CDR3 coding DNA: TGTGCCAGCAGTTTATCAGGGGGCGTTTCACCCCTCCACTTT. Its translation: CASSLSGGVSPLHF.

The V and J genes are TRBV5-8 and TRBJ1-2; 10 bases are shared with TRBD1. The junction had 8 bases not matched to a gene; V was cut back by 2 bases and J by 7 bases. This CDR3 has 15 residues. Germline V gene sequence: CDR1 SGHTS, CDR2 YDEGEE. The CDR3 spells CASSLRGTGVAGYTF. DNA for the CDR3: TGTGCCAGCAGCTTACGAGGGACAGGGGTGGCTGGCTACACCTTC.

This chain joins TRBV9 and TRBJ2-5; 9 bases are a match to TRBD1. The CDR3 spans 15 residues. Trimming removed 0 bases from V and 5 bases from J; junction bases left unmatched: 5. CDR1 and CDR2 from the germline V gene are SGDLS and YYNGEE. CDR3: CASSVGTGGMETQYF. Written as DNA, the CDR3 is TGTGCCAGCAGCGTAGGCACAGGGGGCATGGAGACCCAGTACTTC. Combining the CDR3 with reference TRBV9 and TRBJ2-5 gives the whole variable domain DSGVTQTPKHLITATGQRVTLRCSPRSGDLSVYWYQQSLDQGLQFLIQYYNGEERAKGNILERFSAQQFPDLHSELNLSSLELGDSALYFCASSVGTGGMETQYFGPGTRLLVL.

The chain's CDR3 is CASSSRVVTNEKLFF. The DNA for the CDR3 is TGTGCCAGCAGTTCCAGGGTGGTAACTAATGAAAAACTGTTTTTT. The chain combines TRBV27 with TRBJ1-4; TRBD1 is a possible D gene (5 bases). The CDR3 sequence is 15 residues long. V was shortened by 4 bases and J by 1 base, with 10 bases between the two germline ends. From germline, CDR1 is MNHEY and CDR2 SMNVEV (reference sequence).

This chain uses TRBV30 with TRBJ1-4; a possible D gene is TRBD1 (5 bases). CDR1 GTSNPN and CDR2 SVGIG come from the germline V gene (reference sequence). Trimming pared 3 bases from V and 0 bases from J, leaving 14 bases between. This CDR3 is built from 16 residues. The CDR3 DNA follows: TGTGCCTGGAGCTGGCGGGGGGTTGCAACTAATGAAAAACTGTTTTTT. This sequence encodes CAWSWRGVATNEKLFF.

This chain uses TRBV30 with TRBJ1-2, with 9 bases matching TRBD1. Germline V gives CDR1 GTSNPN, CDR2 SVGIG (reference sequence). This CDR3 has 14 amino acids. V shed 1 base, J shed 4 bases, and the junction held 4 bases outside the gene matches. The CDR3 sequence is CAWSGGQGLYGYTF. CDR3 nucleotides: TGTGCCTGGAGTGGGGGACAGGGACTCTATGGCTACACCTTC. The full variable domain, completed using reference TRBV30 and TRBJ1-2, is SQTIHQWPATLVQPVGSPLSLECTVEGTSNPNLYWYRQAAGRGLQLLFYSVGIGQISSEVPQNLSASRPQDRQFILSSKKLLLSDSGFYLCAWSGGQGLYGYTFGSGTRLTVV.

The chain couples TRBV9 to TRBJ1-4, with a tentative D call TRBD1 (6 bases). The CDR3 is 19 residues long. Trimming left V 4 bases short and J 2 bases short, with 24 bases between. Per the germline V gene, CDR1 is SGDLS and CDR2 is YYNGEE. The CDR3 here is CASSPLSWDNKGTNEKLFF. In nucleotides, the CDR3 is TGTGCCAGCAGCCCACTCTCTTGGGACAACAAAGGGACTAATGAAAAACTGTTTTTT. Full variable domain (missing parts from reference TRBV9 and TRBJ1-4): DSGVTQTPKHLITATGQRVTLRCSPRSGDLSVYWYQQSLDQGLQFLIQYYNGEERAKGNILERFSAQQFPDLHSELNLSSLELGDSALYFCASSPLSWDNKGTNEKLFFGSGTQLSVL.

Comment on this clone: The sample contains more than one DNA sequence encoding this CDR3. The chain links TRBV9 to TRBJ1-3; D unclear. CDR1 and CDR2 (germline): SGDLS, YYNGEE. Trimming shortened V by 0 bases and J by 0 bases, and 10 bases separated the two germline ends. This CDR3 has 16 amino acids. The DNA of the CDR3 is TGTGCCAGCAGCGTAGATGAGGTCCGCTCTGGAAACACCATATATTTT. This encodes CASSVDEVRSGNTIYF.

V and J are TRBV6-1 and TRBJ1-2; maybe TRBD1 (6 bases). CDR3 size: 16 residues. V gave up 2 bases and J gave up 4 bases, with 17 bases separating them. Germline-derived CDR1 and CDR2 are MNHNS and SASEGT. The CDR3 DNA reads as TGTGCCAGCAGTGAATTGGGGGCCCATGGAGTCTATGGCTACACCTTC. It yields the protein CASSELGAHGVYGYTF.

V usage is TRBV11-2 and J usage is TRBJ1-1; 9 nucleotides match TRBD1. Germline assignment: CDR1 SGHAT and CDR2 FQNNGV. The CDR3 length is 14 residues. V lost 5 bases, J lost 6 bases, and 7 bases stayed unmatched. CDR3 protein: CASSPDRGLAEAFF. In DNA form, the CDR3 reads TGTGCCAGCAGCCCCGACAGGGGGTTAGCTGAAGCTTTCTTT.

Note on this clone: This CDR3 is also generated by other DNA sequences in the sample. The J gene is TRBJ1-1, the V gene TRBV30; 12 nucleotides match TRBD1. The CDR3 is 15 amino acids. CDR1 and CDR2 (germline): GTSNPN, SVGIG (reference sequence). Losses at the gene ends were 0 bases for V and 4 bases for J; bases not matched to a gene: 3. This chain's CDR3 is CAWSVLGQGATEAFF. DNA for the CDR3: TGTGCCTGGAGTGTGCTGGGACAGGGGGCCACTGAAGCTTTCTTT.

V gene TRBV20-1 combines with J gene TRBJ1-2; TRBD1 aligns across 7 bases. Trimming at V came to 3 bases and at J to 7 bases, leaving 2 bases not matched to a gene. CDR1 and CDR2 from the germline V gene are DFQATT and SNEGSKA (reference sequence). The CDR3 length is 11 residues. CDR3 in amino acids: CSARTGFGYTF. CDR3 DNA: TGCAGTGCTAGGACAGGGTTTGGCTACACCTTC.

The chain has TRBV5-1 and TRBJ2-3; D may be TRBD1 (6 bases). Germline-derived CDR1 and CDR2 are SGHRS and YFSETQ. The CDR3 is 13 amino acids. Trimming took 6 bases from V and 2 from J, leaving 10 bases between them. CDR3 sequence: CASTTGSTDTQYF. CDR3 nucleotides: TGCGCCAGCACGACAGGATCCACAGATACGCAGTATTTT.

V usage is TRBV30 and J usage is TRBJ2-7; TRBD2 might be the D (6 bases). The CDR3 is 14 amino acids. The germline gives CDR1 GTSNPN, CDR2 SVGIG (reference sequence). V was pared by 1 base and J by 7 bases, with 17 bases between. Here the CDR3 DNA reads TGTGCCTGGAGTGAAGGAGGGCCGCCCGGGGAGCAGTACGTC. Its protein product is CAWSEGGPPGEQYV.

The sample holds one count of this clone. This chain links TRBV5-4 with TRBJ2-5, with a tentative D call TRBD2 (5 bases). Germline V gives CDR1 SGHNT, CDR2 YYREEE (reference sequence). This CDR3 spans 15 amino acids. Trimming removed 0 bases from V and 5 bases from J, with 14 bases in between. The CDR3 here is CASSLGPGERETQYF. CDR3 sequence (DNA): TGTGCCAGCAGCTTGGGCCCCGGGGAACGGGAGACCCAGTACTTC. The variable domain in full, with the rest retrieved from reference TRBV5-4 and TRBJ2-5, is ETGVTQSPTHLIKTRGQQVTLRCSSQSGHNTVSWYQQALGQGPQFIFQYYREEENGRGNFPPRFSGLQFPNYSSELNVNALELDDSALYLCASSLGPGERETQYFGPGTRLLVL.

CDR3 residues: CASILDRGQVNEKLFF. The CDR3 nucleotides are TGTGCCAGCATTCTGGACAGGGGGCAGGTTAATGAAAAACTGTTTTTT. V gene TRBV2 combines with J gene TRBJ1-4; 11 nucleotides align to TRBD1. The CDR3 spans 16 residues. Per the germline V gene, CDR1 is SNHLY and CDR2 is FYNNEI. Germline trimming cut 7 bases from V and 4 bases from J; bases unmatched to any gene: 8.

The V call is TRBV5-4, the J call TRBJ2-3, with a possible D match to TRBD2 (5 bases). Deletions cut 9 bases from V and 5 bases from J, with 19 bases between. CDR3 size: 14 residues. Germline CDR1 SGHNT, CDR2 YYREEE (reference sequence). The CDR3 nucleotides are TGTGCCACCTCCCGGACTGTCGGCGGAGATACGCAGTATTTT. Protein product: CATSRTVGGDTQYF.

V gene TRBV2 combines with J gene TRBJ1-2, with D perhaps TRBD1 (5 bases). The germline gives CDR1 SNHLY, CDR2 FYNNEI. The CDR3 length is 14 residues. The V end lost 9 bases, the J end lost 6 bases, and 20 bases lay between the germline ends. CDR3 sequence (DNA): TGTGCCAGTCGAAGGGCGGGGCCTAGGGATGGCTACACCTTC. It encodes CASRRAGPRDGYTF.

This chain connects TRBV2 to TRBJ1-4; 11 nucleotides match TRBD1. CDR1 is SNHLY and CDR2 is FYNNEI in the germline V gene. CDR3 length: 14 amino acids. V shed 3 bases, J shed 8 bases, and the junction held 2 bases outside the gene matches. Written as DNA, the CDR3 is TGTGCCAGCAGTGAGGACAGGGGGCCCGAAAAACTGTTTTTT. Its protein product is CASSEDRGPEKLFF.

The V call is TRBV5-1, the J call TRBJ1-4; D not certain. Between the trimmed V and J ends, which lost 1 base and 3 bases, there was a span of 7 bases. This CDR3 has 14 residues. The germline V gene has CDR1 SGHRS and CDR2 YFSETQ. The CDR3 reads CASSLLWPNEKLFF. DNA of the CDR3: TGCGCCAGCAGCTTGTTGTGGCCTAATGAAAAACTGTTTTTT. The full variable domain, its missing parts supplied by reference TRBV5-1 and TRBJ1-4, is KAGVTQTPRYLIKTRGQQVTLSCSPISGHRSVSWYQQTPGQGLQFLFEYFSETQRNKGNFPGRFSGRQFSNSRSEMNVSTLELGDSALYLCASSLLWPNEKLFFGSGTQLSVL.

This clone was seen only a few times. The chain uses TRBV19 and TRBJ1-5; TRBD1 agrees at 8 bases. The trim removed 6 bases at V and 8 bases at J, leaving 9 bases unmatched. CDR1 and CDR2 from the germline V gene are LNHDA and SQIVND (reference sequence). This CDR3 contains 14 residues. As DNA, the CDR3 is TGTGCCAGTAGCGGGGGGACAGGATGGGAGCCCCAGCATTTT. Its translation: CASSGGTGWEPQHF.

The chain links TRBV2 to TRBJ2-3, with D maybe TRBD2 (6 bases). Trimming removed 3 bases at V and 0 bases at J, with 10 bases between. Germline values: CDR1 SNHLY, CDR2 FYNNEI. The CDR3 is made up of 15 amino acids. CDR3 loop: CASSEVRGSTDTQYF. In DNA form, the CDR3 reads TGTGCCAGCAGTGAGGTCCGGGGGAGCACAGATACGCAGTATTTT.

In this sample, this clone turned up a few times. The CDR3 sequence is CASSAGGHSPLHF. The CDR3 DNA sequence: TGTGCCAGCAGCGCAGGGGGACATTCACCCCTCCACTTT. This chain joins TRBV9 and TRBJ1-6; 7 nucleotides align to TRBD1. This CDR3 contains 13 residues. Trimming took 3 bases from V and 8 from J; bases not matched to a gene: 2. Germline CDR1 and CDR2: SGDLS and YYNGEE.

This chain links TRBV5-1 with TRBJ2-3; tentatively, D is TRBD1 (6 bases). Germline V CDR1 and CDR2: SGHRS, YFSETQ. Trimming cost V 0 bases and J 2 bases, with 10 bases left between them. The CDR3 runs 15 residues. The CDR3: CASSLVGDITDTQYF. DNA for the CDR3: TGCGCCAGCAGCTTGGTAGGGGACATCACAGATACGCAGTATTTT.

The gene calls are TRBV5-1 and TRBJ2-7; 10 bases match TRBD1. V lost 1 base and J lost 6; bases outside the gene matches: 4. The CDR3 spans 14 residues. Germline V lookup: CDR1 SGHRS, CDR2 YFSETQ. CDR3 DNA sequence: TGCGCCAGCAGCTTGCGGGACAGGGGTTCCGAGCAGTACGTC. It specifies CASSLRDRGSEQYV.

The CDR3 nucleotides are TGTGCCAGCAGCTCCCATAGACAGGGAATGGACACCGGGGAGCTGTTTTTT. Amino acid sequence: CASSSHRQGMDTGELFF. This chain connects TRBV7-3 to TRBJ2-2, with 7 nucleotides matching TRBD1. CDR3 length: 17 residues. The V segment lost 4 bases and the J segment 3 bases; nucleotides outside the gene matches: 11. Germline CDR1 is SGHTA and CDR2 is FQGTGA.